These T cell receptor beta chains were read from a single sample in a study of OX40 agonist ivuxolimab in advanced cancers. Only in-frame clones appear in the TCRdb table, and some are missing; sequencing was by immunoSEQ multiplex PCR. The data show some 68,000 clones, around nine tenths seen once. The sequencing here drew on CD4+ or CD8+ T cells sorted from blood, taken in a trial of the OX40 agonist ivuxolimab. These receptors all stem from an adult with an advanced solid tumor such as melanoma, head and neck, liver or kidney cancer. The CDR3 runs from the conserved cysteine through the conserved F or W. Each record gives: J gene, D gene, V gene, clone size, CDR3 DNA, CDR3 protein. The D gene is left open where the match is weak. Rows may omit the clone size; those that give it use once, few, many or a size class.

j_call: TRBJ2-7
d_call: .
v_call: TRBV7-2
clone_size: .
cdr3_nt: TGTGCCAGCAGCTTAGTCGTAGGACCCTACGAGCAGTACTTC
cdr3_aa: CASSLVVGPYEQYF

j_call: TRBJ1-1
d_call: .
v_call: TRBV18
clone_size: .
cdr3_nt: TGTGCCAGCTCACCACCGCAGGGGAGAGGGACTGAAGCTTTCTTT
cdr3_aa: CASSPPQGRGTEAFF

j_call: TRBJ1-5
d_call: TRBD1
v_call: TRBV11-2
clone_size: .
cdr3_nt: TGTGCCAGCAGCTCGGGACAGGGGCGCGATCAGCCCCAGCATTTT
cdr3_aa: CASSSGQGRDQPQHF

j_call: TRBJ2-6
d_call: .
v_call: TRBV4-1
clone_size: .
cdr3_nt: TGCGCCAGCAGTCCTGGCCGAGGGCAGTGGATCTCTGGGGTCTCTGGGGCCAACGTCCTGACTTTC
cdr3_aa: CASSPGRGQWISGVSGANVLTF

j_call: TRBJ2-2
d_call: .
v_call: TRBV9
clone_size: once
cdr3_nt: TGTGCCAGCAGTCTAGCGTCGAACACCGGGGAGCTGTTTTTT
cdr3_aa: CASSLASNTGELFF

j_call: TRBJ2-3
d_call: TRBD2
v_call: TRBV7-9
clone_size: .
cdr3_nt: TGTGCCAGCAGCTTGCTGATAAGCGGGGATTATACGCAGTATTTT
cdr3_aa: CASSLLISGDYTQYF

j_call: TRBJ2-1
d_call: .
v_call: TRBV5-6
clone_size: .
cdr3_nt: TGTGCCAGCAATCCCGGGATAGCGGAAACGAATGAGCAGTTCTTC
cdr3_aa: CASNPGIAETNEQFF

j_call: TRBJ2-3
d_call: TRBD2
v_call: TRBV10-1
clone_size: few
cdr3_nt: TGCGCCAGCATTCGAGCGGGACGCACAGATACGCAGTATTTT
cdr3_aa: CASIRAGRTDTQYF

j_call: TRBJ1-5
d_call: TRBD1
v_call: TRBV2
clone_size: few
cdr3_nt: TGTGCCAGCTTAGGACAGGGGGCCGGACAGCCCCAGCATTTT
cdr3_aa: CASLGQGAGQPQHF

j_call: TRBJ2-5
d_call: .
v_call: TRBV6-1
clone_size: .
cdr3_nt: TGTGCCAGCAGCCTAGAGACCCAGTACTTC
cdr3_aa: CASSLETQYF

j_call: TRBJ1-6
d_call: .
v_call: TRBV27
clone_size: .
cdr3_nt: TGTGCCAGCAGTGAAGGGTCAGGGGCGAAAATAAAGGGCTCCTATAATTCACCCCTCCACTTT
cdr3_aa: CASSEGSGAKIKGSYNSPLHF

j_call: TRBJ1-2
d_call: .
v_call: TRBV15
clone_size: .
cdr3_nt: TGTGCCACCAGCAGAGATCCCCAAGGAGGGTTTGACTACACCTTC
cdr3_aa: CATSRDPQGGFDYTF

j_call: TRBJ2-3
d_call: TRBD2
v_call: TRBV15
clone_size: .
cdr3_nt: TGTGCCACCAGCTCGTACCCGCTAACTAGCGGGGTTCTCACAGATACGCAGTATTTT
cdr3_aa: CATSSYPLTSGVLTDTQYF

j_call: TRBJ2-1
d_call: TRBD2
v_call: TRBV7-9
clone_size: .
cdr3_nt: TGTGCCAGCAGCCTTGGCCCTAGCGGGAGGAAATACAATGAGCAGTTCTTC
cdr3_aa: CASSLGPSGRKYNEQFF

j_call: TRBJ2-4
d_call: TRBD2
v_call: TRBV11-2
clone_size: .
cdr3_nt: TGTGCCAGCAGCTTAGACGAGCTCATCGGGAGGTGGAACATTCAGTACTTC
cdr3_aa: CASSLDELIGRWNIQYF

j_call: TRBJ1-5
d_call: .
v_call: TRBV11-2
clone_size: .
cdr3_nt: TGTGCCAGCAGCTTAGCAGGGGACAGCAATCAGCCCCAGCATTTT
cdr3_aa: CASSLAGDSNQPQHF

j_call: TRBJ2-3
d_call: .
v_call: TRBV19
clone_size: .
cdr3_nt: TGTGCCAGTAGTATCCTGAATACGCAGTATTTT
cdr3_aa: CASSILNTQYF

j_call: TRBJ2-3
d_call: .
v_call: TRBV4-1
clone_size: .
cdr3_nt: TGCGCCAGCCGAGCCGACGCGACAGATACGCAGTATTTT
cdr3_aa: CASRADATDTQYF

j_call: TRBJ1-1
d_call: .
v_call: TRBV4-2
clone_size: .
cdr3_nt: TGTGCCAGCAGCCAAGATTCGGCTTTCGGAGCTTTCTTT
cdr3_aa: CASSQDSAFGAFF

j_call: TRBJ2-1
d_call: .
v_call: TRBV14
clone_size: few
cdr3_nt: TGTGCCAGCAGCCAAGAGTTGAGGGGATACTCCTACAATGAGCAGTTCTTC
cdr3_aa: CASSQELRGYSYNEQFF

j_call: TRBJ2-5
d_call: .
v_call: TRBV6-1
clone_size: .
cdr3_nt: TGTGCCAGCAGTGAAGGAAGACTAGGAGGGGAGACCCAGTACTTC
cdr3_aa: CASSEGRLGGETQYF

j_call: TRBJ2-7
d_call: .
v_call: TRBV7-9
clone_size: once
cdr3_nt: TGTGCCAGCAGCTTAGTTACTTACCCCTACGAGCAGTACTTC
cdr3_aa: CASSLVTYPYEQYF

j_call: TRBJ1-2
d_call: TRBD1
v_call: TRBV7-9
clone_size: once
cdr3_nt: TGTGCCAGCAACAACTCCGGGACAGGAGGACGCCAATTGGACTATGGCTACACCTTC
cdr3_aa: CASNNSGTGGRQLDYGYTF

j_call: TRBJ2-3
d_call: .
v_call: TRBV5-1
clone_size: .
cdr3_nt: TGCGCCAGCAGCTTGTTAGGGGCGAGCACAGATACGCAGTATTTT
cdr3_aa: CASSLLGASTDTQYF

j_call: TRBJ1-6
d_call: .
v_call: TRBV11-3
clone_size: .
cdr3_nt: TGTGCCAGCAGCTTGGGACACGGAGGTTCACCCCTCCACTTT
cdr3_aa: CASSLGHGGSPLHF

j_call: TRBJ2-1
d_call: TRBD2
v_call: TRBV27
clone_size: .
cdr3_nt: TGTGCCAGCAGACCGGGACTAAATTACAATGAGCAGTTCTTC
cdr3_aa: CASRPGLNYNEQFF

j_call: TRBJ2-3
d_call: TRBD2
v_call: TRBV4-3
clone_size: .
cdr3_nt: TGCGCCAGCAGCCAAGATCGGGGGGGCACAGATACGCAGTATTTT
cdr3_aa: CASSQDRGGTDTQYF

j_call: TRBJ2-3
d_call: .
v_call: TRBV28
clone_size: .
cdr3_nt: TGTGCCAGCAGTTTAGTGGTGCCAGGTCCCGGAGATACGCAGTATTTT
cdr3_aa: CASSLVVPGPGDTQYF

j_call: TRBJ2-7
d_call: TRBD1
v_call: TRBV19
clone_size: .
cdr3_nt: TGTGCCAGTAGTTACAGGGGGCTTACCTACGAGCAGTACTTC
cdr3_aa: CASSYRGLTYEQYF

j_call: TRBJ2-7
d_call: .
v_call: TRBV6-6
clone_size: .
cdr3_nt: TGTGCCAGCAGTTACGATAGGGGCGAGCAGTACTTC
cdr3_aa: CASSYDRGEQYF

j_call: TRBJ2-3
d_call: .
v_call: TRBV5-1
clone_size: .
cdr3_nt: TGCGCCAGCAGCTTATCTCAGGGGTCCCGGGGAGATACGCAGTATTTT
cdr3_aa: CASSLSQGSRGDTQYF

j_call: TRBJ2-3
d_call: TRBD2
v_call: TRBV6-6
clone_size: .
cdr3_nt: TGTGCCAGCAACCCAAGCGGGGGGATAAATACGCAGTATTTT
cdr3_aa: CASNPSGGINTQYF

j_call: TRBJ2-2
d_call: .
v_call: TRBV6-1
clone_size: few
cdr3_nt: TGTGCCAGCAGTGGCCAGATTAACACCGGGGAGCTGTTTTTT
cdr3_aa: CASSGQINTGELFF

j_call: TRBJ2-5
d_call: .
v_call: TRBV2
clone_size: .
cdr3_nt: TGTGCCAGCAGTGCAATACAGGGACGAGAGACCCAGTACTTC
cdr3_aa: CASSAIQGRETQYF

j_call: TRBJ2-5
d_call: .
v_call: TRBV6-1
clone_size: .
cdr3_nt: TGTGCCAGCAGTCCCTCCCATGGTGCGGAGACCCAGTACTTC
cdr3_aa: CASSPSHGAETQYF

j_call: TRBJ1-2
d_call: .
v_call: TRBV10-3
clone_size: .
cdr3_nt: TGTGCCATCAATCGCAGCGCGGGGGGCCTCCTAAATGGCTACACCTTC
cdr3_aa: CAINRSAGGLLNGYTF

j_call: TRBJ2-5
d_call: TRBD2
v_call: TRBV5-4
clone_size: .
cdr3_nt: TGTGCCAGCAGCTTGGACCTAGCGGGAGCAGAGGAGACCCAGTACTTC
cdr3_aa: CASSLDLAGAEETQYF

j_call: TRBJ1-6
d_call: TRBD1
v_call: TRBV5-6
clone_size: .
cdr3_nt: TGTGCCAGCAGCACCCGGACAGGATTCCGCAGTCTCCACTTT
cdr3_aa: CASSTRTGFRSLHF

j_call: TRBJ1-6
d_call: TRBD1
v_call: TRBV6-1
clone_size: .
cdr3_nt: TGTGCCAGCGCCCGGGACAGCTTCTATAATTCACCCCTCCACTTT
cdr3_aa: CASARDSFYNSPLHF

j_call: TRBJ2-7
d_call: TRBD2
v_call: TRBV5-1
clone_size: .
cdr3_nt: TGCGCCAGCAGGTCTCTTCCTAGCGGGTTCTCCTACGAGCAGTACTTC
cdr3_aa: CASRSLPSGFSYEQYF

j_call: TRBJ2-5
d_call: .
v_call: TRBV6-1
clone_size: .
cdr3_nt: TGTGCCAGCAGGCAGTCTTTAGGAGAGACCCAGTACTTC
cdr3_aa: CASRQSLGETQYF

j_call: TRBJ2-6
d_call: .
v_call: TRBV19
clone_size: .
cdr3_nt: TGTGCCAGTAGTACAGTTAAGAGAAGCTCTGGGGCCAACGTCCTGACTTTC
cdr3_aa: CASSTVKRSSGANVLTF

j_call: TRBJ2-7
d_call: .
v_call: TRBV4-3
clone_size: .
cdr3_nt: TGCGCCAGCAGCCAAGAGGCGACGGTGATCGAGCAGTACTTC
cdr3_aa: CASSQEATVIEQYF

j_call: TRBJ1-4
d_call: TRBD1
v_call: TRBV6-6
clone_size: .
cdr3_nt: TGTGCCAGCAGTTACAGGGGACAGTATAATGAAAAACTGTTTTTT
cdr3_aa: CASSYRGQYNEKLFF

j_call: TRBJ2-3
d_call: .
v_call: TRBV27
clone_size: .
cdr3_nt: TGTGCCAGCAGCTCCCCCTGGGGGGGCGAGACAGATACGCAGTATTTT
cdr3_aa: CASSSPWGGETDTQYF

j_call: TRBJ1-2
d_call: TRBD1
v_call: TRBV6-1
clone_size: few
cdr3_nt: TGTGCCAGCAGTAGCAGACAGGGGTTGACCTACACCTTC
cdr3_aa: CASSSRQGLTYTF

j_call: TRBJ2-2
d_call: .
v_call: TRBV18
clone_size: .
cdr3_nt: TGTGCCAGCTCACCGTCACAAAACACCGGGGAGCTGTTTTTT
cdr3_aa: CASSPSQNTGELFF

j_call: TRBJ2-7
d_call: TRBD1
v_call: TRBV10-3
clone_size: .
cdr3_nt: TGTGCCATCAGTGAGTCGAGACAGGGCTACGAGCAGTACTTC
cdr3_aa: CAISESRQGYEQYF

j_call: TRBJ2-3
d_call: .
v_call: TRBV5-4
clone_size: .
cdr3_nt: TGTGCCAGCAGCTTAAGGGATGGCCAGCTATCCACAGATACGCAGTATTTT
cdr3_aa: CASSLRDGQLSTDTQYF

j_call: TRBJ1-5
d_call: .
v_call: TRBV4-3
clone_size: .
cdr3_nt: TGCGCCAGCAGCCAAGATAGGGAATTTGTTCAGCCCCAGCATTTT
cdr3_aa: CASSQDREFVQPQHF

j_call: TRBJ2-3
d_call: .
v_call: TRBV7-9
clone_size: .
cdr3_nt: TGTGCCCTAGGCAGGGGTAAGCAGACAGATACGCAGTATTTT
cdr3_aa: CALGRGKQTDTQYF

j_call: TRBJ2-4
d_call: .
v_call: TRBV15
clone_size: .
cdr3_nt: TGTGCCACCAGCAGCGATCTCATTCAGTACTTC
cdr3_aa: CATSSDLIQYF

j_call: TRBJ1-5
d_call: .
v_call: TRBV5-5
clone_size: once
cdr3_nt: TGTGCCAGCAGCTTGGGGGCCGTTCTCAATCAGCCCCAGCATTTT
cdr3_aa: CASSLGAVLNQPQHF

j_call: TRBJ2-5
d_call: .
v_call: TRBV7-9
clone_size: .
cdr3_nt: TGTGCCAGCAGCACCGCAGAGACCCAGTACTTC
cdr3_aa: CASSTAETQYF

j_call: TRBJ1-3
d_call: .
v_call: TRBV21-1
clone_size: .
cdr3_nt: TGTGCCAGCAGCAAAAAGGTGAGGTTAGGACAGGGGGATGGCCGGAACACCATATATTTT
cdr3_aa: CASSKKVRLGQGDGRNTIYF

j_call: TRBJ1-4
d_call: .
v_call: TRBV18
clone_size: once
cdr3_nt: TGTGCCAGCTCAAAGGGGGGCTCTAATGAAAAACTGTTTTTT
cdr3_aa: CASSKGGSNEKLFF

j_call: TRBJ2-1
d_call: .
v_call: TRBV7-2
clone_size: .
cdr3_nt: TGTGCCAGCAGGTTAGTTGCCACGGGAGAGCAGTTCTTC
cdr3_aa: CASRLVATGEQFF